This note documents a single TCR beta chain sequence. As yet, its antigen is unknown. These data originate in a study of glioma-infiltrating T cells after dendritic cell vaccination. Whole-study context: Patients received autologous tumor lysate-pulsed dendritic cell vaccination between about 2003 and 2012.

Notes on the study in general: TCR clonality showed no direct relationship with survival.

Trimming left V 2 bases short and J 3 bases short, with 7 bases between. The CDR3 is 13 amino acids. CDR1 and CDR2 (germline): MNHEY, SVGAGI. Fresh-frozen tumor tissue and more than two years of survival data were available for all. Input was 2 to 2.5 ug genomic DNA, or all available if less. Profiling relied on immunoSEQ multiplex PCR, and the TCRdb table lists in-frame clones only, not all of them. This sample has about 99,000 clones, with approximately 80% found just once. The chain has TRBV6-5 and TRBJ1-1; unclear D gene. The sequence came from a human donor with glioblastoma. This specimen consisted of blood, obtained before dendritic cell vaccination. CDR3 residues: CASSYEEYTEAFF. The CDR3 coding sequence is TGTGCCAGCAGTTACGAGGAGTACACTGAAGCTTTCTTT.